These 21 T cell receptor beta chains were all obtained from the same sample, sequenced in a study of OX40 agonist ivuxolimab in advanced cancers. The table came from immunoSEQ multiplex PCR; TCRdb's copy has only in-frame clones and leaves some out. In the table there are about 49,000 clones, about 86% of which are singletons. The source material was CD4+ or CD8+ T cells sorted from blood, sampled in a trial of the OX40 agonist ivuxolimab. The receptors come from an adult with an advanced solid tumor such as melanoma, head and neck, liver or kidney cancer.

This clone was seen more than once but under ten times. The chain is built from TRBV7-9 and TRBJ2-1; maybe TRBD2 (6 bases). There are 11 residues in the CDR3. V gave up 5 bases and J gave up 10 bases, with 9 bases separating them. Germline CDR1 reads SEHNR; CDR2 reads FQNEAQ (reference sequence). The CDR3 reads CASSEGGEQFF. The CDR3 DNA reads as TGTGCCAGCAGCGAGGGAGGCGAGCAGTTCTTC.

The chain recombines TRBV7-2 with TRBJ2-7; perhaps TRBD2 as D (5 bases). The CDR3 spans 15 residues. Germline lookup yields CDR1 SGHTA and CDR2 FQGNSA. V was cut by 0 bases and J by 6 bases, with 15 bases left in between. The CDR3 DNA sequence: TGTGCCAGCAGCTTAGCAGCCCGGGGAGTAGGCGAGCAGTACTTC. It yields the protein CASSLAARGVGEQYF.

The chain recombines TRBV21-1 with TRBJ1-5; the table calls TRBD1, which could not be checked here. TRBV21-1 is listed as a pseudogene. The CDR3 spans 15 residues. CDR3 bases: TGTGCCAGCGGTATAGGGGGTTTTAGCAATCAGCCCCAGCATTTT. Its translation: CASGIGGFSNQPQHF.

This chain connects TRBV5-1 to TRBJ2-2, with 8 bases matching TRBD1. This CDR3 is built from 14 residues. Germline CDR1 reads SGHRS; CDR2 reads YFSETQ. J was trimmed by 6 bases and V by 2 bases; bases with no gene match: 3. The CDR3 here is CASSLQQGAGELFF. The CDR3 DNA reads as TGCGCCAGCAGCTTACAACAGGGGGCCGGGGAGCTGTTTTTT.

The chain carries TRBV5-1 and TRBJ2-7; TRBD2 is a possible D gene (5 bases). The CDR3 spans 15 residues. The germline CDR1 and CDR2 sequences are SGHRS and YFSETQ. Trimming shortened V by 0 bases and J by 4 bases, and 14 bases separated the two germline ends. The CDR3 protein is CASSLDLASSYEQYF. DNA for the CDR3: TGCGCCAGCAGCTTGGACCTAGCATCTAGTTACGAGCAGTACTTC.

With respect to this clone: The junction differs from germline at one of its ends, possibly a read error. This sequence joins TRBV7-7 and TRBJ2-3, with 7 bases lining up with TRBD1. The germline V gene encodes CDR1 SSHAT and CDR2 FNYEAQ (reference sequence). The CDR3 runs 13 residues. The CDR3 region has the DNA TGTGCTAGCAGCTCTGGGACAGCAGATACGCAGTATTTT. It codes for CASSSGTADTQYF.

For the CDR3, the DNA is TGTGCCAGCAGCTTATCAGTAGTGGCCGGGGAGCTGTTTTTT. Residues: CASSLSVVAGELFF. The V call is TRBV7-9, the J call TRBJ2-2; the D is unclear. The CDR3 has 14 amino acids. The V gene's germline CDR1 is SEHNR and CDR2 FQNEAQ (reference sequence). Deletions cut 2 bases from V and 6 bases from J, with 10 bases between.

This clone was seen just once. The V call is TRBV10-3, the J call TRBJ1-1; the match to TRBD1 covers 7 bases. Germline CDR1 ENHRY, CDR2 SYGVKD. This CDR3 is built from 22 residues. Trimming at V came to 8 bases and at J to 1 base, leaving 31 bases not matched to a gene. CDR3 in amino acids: CAIPKVVQGDPKLHRTNTEAFF. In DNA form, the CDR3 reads TGTGCCATCCCGAAGGTCGTGCAGGGGGACCCCAAACTACACAGAACGAACACTGAAGCTTTCTTT.

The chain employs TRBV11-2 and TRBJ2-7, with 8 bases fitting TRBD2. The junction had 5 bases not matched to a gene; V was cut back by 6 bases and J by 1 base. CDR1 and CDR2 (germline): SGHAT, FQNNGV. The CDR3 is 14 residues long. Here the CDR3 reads CASSTPSGSYEQYF. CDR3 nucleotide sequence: TGTGCCAGCAGTACCCCTAGCGGGTCCTACGAGCAGTACTTC.

The CDR3 DNA is TGCGCCAGCAATACGGACCCGAATTCACCCCTCCACTTT. This sequence encodes CASNTDPNSPLHF. The chain employs TRBV5-1 and TRBJ1-6; the D is unclear. Deletions cut 6 bases from V and 7 bases from J, with 11 bases between. CDR1 is SGHRS, CDR2 YFSETQ, per germline. The CDR3 loop spans 13 amino acids.

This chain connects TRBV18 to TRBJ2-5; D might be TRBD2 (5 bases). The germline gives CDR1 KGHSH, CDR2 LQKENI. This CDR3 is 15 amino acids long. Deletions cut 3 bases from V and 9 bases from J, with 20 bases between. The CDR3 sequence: CASSPTGRQPIPQYF. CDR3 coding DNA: TGTGCCAGCTCACCCACGGGAAGGCAGCCGATACCCCAGTACTTC.

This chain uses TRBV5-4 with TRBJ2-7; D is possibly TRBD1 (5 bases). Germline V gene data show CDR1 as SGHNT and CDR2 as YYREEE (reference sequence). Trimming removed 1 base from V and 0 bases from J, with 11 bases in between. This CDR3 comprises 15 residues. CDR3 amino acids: CASSLSQGPSYEQYF. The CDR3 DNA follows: TGTGCCAGCAGCTTGAGTCAGGGCCCCTCCTACGAGCAGTACTTC.

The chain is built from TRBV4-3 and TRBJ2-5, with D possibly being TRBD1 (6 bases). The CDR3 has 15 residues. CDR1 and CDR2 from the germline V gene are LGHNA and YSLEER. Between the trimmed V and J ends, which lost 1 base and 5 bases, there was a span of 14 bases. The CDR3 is CASSQGQGIMETQYF. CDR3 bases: TGCGCCAGCAGCCAAGGGCAGGGGATTATGGAGACCCAGTACTTC.

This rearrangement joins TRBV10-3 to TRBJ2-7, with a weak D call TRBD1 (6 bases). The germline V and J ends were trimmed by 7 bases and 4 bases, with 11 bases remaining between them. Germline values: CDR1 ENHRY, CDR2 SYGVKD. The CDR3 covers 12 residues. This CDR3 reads CAITQGGYEQYF. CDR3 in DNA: TGTGCCATCACCCAAGGGGGTTACGAGCAGTACTTC.

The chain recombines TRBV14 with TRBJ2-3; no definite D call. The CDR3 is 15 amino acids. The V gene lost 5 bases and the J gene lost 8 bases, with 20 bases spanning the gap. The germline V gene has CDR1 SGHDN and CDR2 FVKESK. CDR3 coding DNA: TGTGCCAGCAGCGATCAAGGGTTCCGAGTTGGTACGCAGTATTTT. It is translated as CASSDQGFRVGTQYF.

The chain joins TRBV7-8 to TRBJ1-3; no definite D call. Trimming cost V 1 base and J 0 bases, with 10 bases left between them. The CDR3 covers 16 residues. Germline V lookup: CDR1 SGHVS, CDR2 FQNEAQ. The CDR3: CASSLGPPDSGNTIYF. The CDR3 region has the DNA TGTGCCAGCAGCTTAGGCCCCCCGGACTCTGGAAACACCATATATTTT.

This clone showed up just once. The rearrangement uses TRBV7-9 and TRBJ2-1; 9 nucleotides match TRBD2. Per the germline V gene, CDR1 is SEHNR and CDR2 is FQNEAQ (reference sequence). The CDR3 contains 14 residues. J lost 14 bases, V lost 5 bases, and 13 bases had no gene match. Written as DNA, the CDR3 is TGTGCCAGCAGCGAAACGTCAGCGGGAGGACCCGAGTTCTTC. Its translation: CASSETSAGGPEFF.

In nucleotides, the CDR3 is TGTGCCAGCAGCGTAGATCCGGGTGTCTCCTACAATGAGCAGTTCTTC. Translating gives CASSVDPGVSYNEQFF. The V call is TRBV9, the J call TRBJ2-1, with unresolved D. Per germline, CDR1 SGDLS and CDR2 YYNGEE. The CDR3 totals 16 residues. Trimming took 0 bases from V and 0 from J, leaving 10 bases between them.

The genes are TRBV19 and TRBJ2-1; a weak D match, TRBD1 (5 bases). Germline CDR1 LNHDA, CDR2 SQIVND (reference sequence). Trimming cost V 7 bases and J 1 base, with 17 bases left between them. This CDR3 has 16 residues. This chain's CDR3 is CASTDSLVGSYNEQFF. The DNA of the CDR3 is TGTGCCAGTACCGACAGTCTAGTTGGATCCTACAATGAGCAGTTCTTC. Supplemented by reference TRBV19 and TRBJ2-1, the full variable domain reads DGGITQSPKYLFRKEGQNVTLSCEQNLNHDAMYWYRQDPGQGLRLIYYSQIVNDFQKGDIAEGYSVSREKKESFPLTVTSAQKNPTAFYLCASTDSLVGSYNEQFFGPGTRLTVL.

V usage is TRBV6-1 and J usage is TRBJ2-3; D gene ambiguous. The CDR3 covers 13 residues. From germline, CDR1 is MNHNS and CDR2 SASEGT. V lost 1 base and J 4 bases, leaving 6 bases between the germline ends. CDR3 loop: CASSEGVADTQYF. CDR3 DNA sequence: TGTGCCAGCAGTGAAGGGGTGGCAGATACGCAGTATTTT.

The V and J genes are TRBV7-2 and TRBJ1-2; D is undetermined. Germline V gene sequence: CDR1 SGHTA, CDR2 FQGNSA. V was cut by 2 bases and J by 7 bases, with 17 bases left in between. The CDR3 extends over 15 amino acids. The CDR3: CASSLKAGDVSGYTF. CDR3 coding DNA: TGTGCCAGCAGCTTAAAGGCAGGAGATGTGTCTGGCTACACCTTC.